The 24 T cell receptor beta chains reported below all come from one sample, sequenced in a study of shared clonotypes between healthy human individuals. Clones were read by immunoSEQ multiplex PCR, and TCRdb kept only the in-frame ones, dropping some. Of some 2,500,000 clones listed, 85% to 95% were seen once; the top ten hold 0.37%. Sequencing input: naive CD4+ T cells from PBMCs. The sample's subset: CD45RA+ positively selected. Receptor source: a man younger than 35 in good health. Some clones in this sample may be carry-over from other donors' samples.

The chain combines TRBV10-3 with TRBJ2-7; D uncertain. Between the trimmed V and J ends, which lost 0 bases and 4 bases, there was a span of 16 bases. The CDR3 is 16 amino acids. The germline CDR1 and CDR2 sequences are ENHRY and SYGVKD. The CDR3 bases are TGTGCCATCAGTGAGTCTCCGGGCGCAGTGGGTTACGAGCAGTACTTC. Translated, it gives CAISESPGAVGYEQYF.

The rearrangement joins TRBV2 to TRBJ2-1; no clear D. The CDR3 length is 16 residues. Between the trimmed V and J ends, which lost 11 bases and 0 bases, there was a span of 20 bases. Germline values: CDR1 SNHLY, CDR2 FYNNEI. This CDR3 is CASRRVELSSYNEQFF. The CDR3 DNA is TGTGCCTCCCGACGGGTTGAGCTGAGCTCCTACAATGAGCAGTTCTTC. The variable domain in full, completed from reference TRBV2 and TRBJ2-1, reads EPEVTQTPSHQVTQMGQEVILRCVPISNHLYFYWYRQILGQKVEFLVSFYNNEISEKSEIFDDQFSVERPDGSNFTLKIRSTKLEDSAMYFCASRRVELSSYNEQFFGPGTRLTVL.

The chain combines TRBV13 with TRBJ1-1; no definite D call. V was clipped by 5 bases and J by 4 bases, with 11 bases between them. This CDR3 is built from 13 residues. Germline V lookup: CDR1 PRHDT, CDR2 FYEKMQ (reference sequence). CDR3 amino acids: CASSSTRGTEAFF. In DNA form, the CDR3 reads TGTGCCAGCAGCAGTACACGGGGCACTGAAGCTTTCTTT.

This chain joins TRBV5-8 and TRBJ1-4; D is possibly TRBD1 (5 bases). The CDR3 loop spans 16 amino acids. V lost 4 bases and J 0 bases, leaving 13 bases between the germline ends. Germline lookup yields CDR1 SGHTS and CDR2 YDEGEE. In DNA, the CDR3 is TGTGCCAGCAGCCCGGGGGGGAGTTCAACTAATGAAAAACTGTTTTTT. It translates to CASSPGGSSTNEKLFF.

The rearrangement joins TRBV27 to TRBJ1-4; 10 nucleotides agree with TRBD1. Germline CDR1 reads MNHEY; CDR2 reads SMNVEV (reference sequence). Trimming took 6 bases from V and 6 from J; bases not matched to a gene: 7. This CDR3 has 15 amino acids. In DNA, the CDR3 is TGTGCCAGCAGGGGACAGGGGTTTGACGATGAAAAACTGTTTTTT. Protein sequence: CASRGQGFDDEKLFF.

Comment on this clone: The same CDR3 arises from other DNA sequences in this sample as well. The J gene is TRBJ1-4, the V gene TRBV28; D gene uncertain. Germline lookup yields CDR1 MDHEN and CDR2 SYDVKM. The CDR3 totals 14 residues. V lost 3 bases and J 2 bases, leaving 7 bases between the germline ends. The CDR3 DNA sequence: TGTGCCAGCAGTTTTCGGGAGACTAATGAAAAACTGTTTTTT. Its translation: CASSFRETNEKLFF. The whole variable domain, remainder taken from reference TRBV28 and TRBJ1-4, is DVKVTQSSRYLVKRTGEKVFLECVQDMDHENMFWYRQDPGLGLRLIYFSYDVKMKEKGDIPEGYSVSREKKERFSLILESASTNQTSMYLCASSFRETNEKLFFGSGTQLSVL.

On this clone: The identical CDR3 is also encoded by other nucleotide sequences in the sample. V and J are TRBV28 and TRBJ1-5, with TRBD1 as a possible D gene (5 bases). CDR1 is MDHEN, CDR2 SYDVKM, per germline. V was clipped by 4 bases and J by 6 bases, with 10 bases between them. The CDR3 totals 13 residues. CDR3 coding DNA: TGTGCCAGCAGTTACGGGGGGAGTCAGCCCCAGCATTTT. Translation gives CASSYGGSQPQHF.

The gene calls are TRBV30 and TRBJ1-3; no definite D call. V shed 5 bases and J shed 2 bases, with 16 bases lying between them. CDR3 length equals 15 residues. Looked up from germline, CDR1 is GTSNPN and CDR2 is SVGIG (reference sequence). The CDR3 sequence is CAWGHGSGAGNTIYF. Here the CDR3 DNA reads TGTGCCTGGGGCCACGGTTCAGGTGCTGGAAACACCATATATTTT.

The chain uses TRBV15 and TRBJ2-7; 8 positions match TRBD2. The CDR3 runs to 14 residues. Germline values: CDR1 LNHNV, CDR2 YYDKDF (reference sequence). The ends lost 0 bases at V and 6 bases at J; junction bases unmatched: 4. CDR3 DNA sequence: TGTGCCACCAGCAGAGATCTCGGACTAGCCGAGCAGTACTTC. It specifies CATSRDLGLAEQYF.

Comments on this clone: Different DNA sequences within this sample yield the same CDR3. The chain is built from TRBV5-1 and TRBJ2-1, with TRBD2 matching over 13 bases. With 2 bases clipped from V and 10 bases from J, the junction kept 3 bases outside the gene matches. The CDR3 totals 14 residues. Germline lookup yields CDR1 SGHRS and CDR2 YFSETQ. The CDR3 loop reads CASSLGLAGEEQFF. CDR3 DNA sequence: TGCGCCAGCAGCTTAGGACTAGCGGGGGAAGAGCAGTTCTTC.

This rearrangement joins TRBV4-3 to TRBJ1-4; D is unclear. There are 16 residues in the CDR3. V was trimmed by 3 bases and J by 5 bases, leaving 16 bases between them. Germline loops: CDR1 LGHNA, CDR2 YSLEER. CDR3 residues: CASSQGPGKANEKLFF. Here the CDR3 DNA reads TGCGCCAGCAGCCAGGGCCCCGGTAAGGCCAATGAAAAACTGTTTTTT.

The rearrangement uses TRBV7-9 and TRBJ1-6, with TRBD1 matching over 9 bases. V shed 6 bases and J 10 bases; nucleotides not matched to a gene: 10. This CDR3 comprises 15 residues. The germline gives CDR1 SEHNR, CDR2 FQNEAQ (reference sequence). CDR3 sequence: CASSLRTGANSPLHF. The CDR3 DNA sequence: TGTGCCAGCAGTTTGAGGACAGGGGCGAACTCACCCCTCCACTTT.

The chain is built from TRBV10-1 and TRBJ2-1, with D tentatively TRBD1 or TRBD2 (6 bases each). This CDR3 contains 16 residues. V gave up 0 bases and J gave up 4 bases, with 13 bases separating them. Germline CDR1 reads WNHNN; CDR2 reads SYGVQD (reference sequence). The CDR3 protein is CASSESTEGVYNEQFF. In DNA form, the CDR3 reads TGCGCCAGCAGTGAGTCGACGGAGGGGGTGTACAATGAGCAGTTCTTC.

CDR3 nucleotides: TGTGCCAGCACCCCACCTTGGAGTAACGGGGAGCTGTTTTTT. This encodes CASTPPWSNGELFF. The genes are TRBV6-6 and TRBJ2-2; D not certain. Trimming took off 7 bases at V and 7 bases at J, with 16 bases between the two ends. Germline-derived CDR1 and CDR2 are MNHNY and SVGAGI (reference sequence). This CDR3 contains 14 residues.

V and J are TRBV7-9 and TRBJ2-1; D unclear. Germline loops: CDR1 SEHNR, CDR2 FQNEAQ (reference sequence). The CDR3 is 14 amino acids. Trimming removed 0 bases from V and 6 bases from J, with 9 bases in between. The CDR3: CASSLAVTSNEQFF. In nucleotides, the CDR3 is TGTGCCAGCAGCTTAGCTGTCACATCCAATGAGCAGTTCTTC.

This sequence joins TRBV7-2 and TRBJ1-2, with unresolved D. V shed 10 bases and J shed 0 bases, with 12 bases lying between them. This CDR3 is 13 amino acids long. Germline V lookup: CDR1 SGHTA, CDR2 FQGNSA. The CDR3 DNA reads TGTGCCACCAAGGGCTTAGCTAACTATGGCTACACCTTC. Translation gives CATKGLANYGYTF.

V gene TRBV6-5 combines with J gene TRBJ1-2; the D gene is possibly TRBD1 (5 bases). Germline lookup yields CDR1 MNHEY and CDR2 SVGAGI. The CDR3 runs to 12 residues. The V end lost 7 bases, the J end lost 7 bases, and 13 bases lay between the germline ends. The CDR3 DNA reads as TGTGCCAGCACCCGAGTTGGGGGTGGCTACACCTTC. This translates into CASTRVGGGYTF.

The chain joins TRBV27 to TRBJ1-4; D unclear. The germline V gene encodes CDR1 MNHEY and CDR2 SMNVEV (reference sequence). There are 12 residues in the CDR3. V lost 3 bases and J lost 8, with 7 bases in between. The CDR3 spells CASSFHGEKLFF. The CDR3 DNA follows: TGTGCCAGCAGTTTTCACGGGGAAAAACTGTTTTTT. The full variable domain, rest sourced from reference TRBV27 and TRBJ1-4, is EAQVTQNPRYLITVTGKKLTVTCSQNMNHEYMSWYRQDPGLGLRQIYYSMNVEVTDKGDVPEGYKVSRKEKRNFPLILESPSPNQTSLYFCASSFHGEKLFFGSGTQLSVL.

The chain links TRBV5-6 to TRBJ2-7; D not resolved. The germline V gene encodes CDR1 SGHDT and CDR2 YYEEEE. This CDR3 is 10 amino acids long. The ends were cut back, 3 bases at V and 7 bases at J, with 5 bases in the middle. The CDR3 loop reads CASSWREQYF. In nucleotides, the CDR3 is TGTGCCAGCAGCTGGCGAGAGCAGTACTTC. Together with reference TRBV5-6 and TRBJ2-7, the CDR3 gives the full variable domain: DAGVTQSPTHLIKTRGQQVTLRCSPKSGHDTVSWYQQALGQGPQFIFQYYEEEERQRGNFPDRFSGHQFPNYSSELNVNALLLGDSALYLCASSWREQYFGPGTRLTVT.

This chain's CDR3 is CASSPEGPFSGNTIYF. CDR3 nucleotides: TGTGCCAGCTCACCGGAGGGCCCGTTCTCTGGAAACACCATATATTTT. The chain is built from TRBV18 and TRBJ1-3; D is undetermined. Germline V gives CDR1 KGHSH, CDR2 LQKENI. Trimming removed 3 bases from V and 0 bases from J, with 12 bases in between. The CDR3 sequence is 16 residues long.

In the case of this clone: An end of the junction differs from the germline gene, which may be a read error. The gene calls are TRBV18 and TRBJ2-3, with 12 bases matching TRBD1. Germline V gene lookup returns CDR1 KGHSH and CDR2 LQKENI. The CDR3 has 15 amino acids. As DNA, the CDR3 is TGTGCCAGCTCAACAGGGACAGGGGGCGCAGAGACGCAGTATTTT. It translates to CASSTGTGGAETQYF.

As concerns this clone: Within the sample, other DNA sequences also encode this same CDR3. This chain uses TRBV9 with TRBJ2-5; 8 nucleotides line up with TRBD2. The CDR3 runs 14 residues. CDR1 SGDLS and CDR2 YYNGEE come from the germline V gene. V lost 3 bases and J lost 2; bases outside the gene matches: 3. This chain's CDR3 is CASSGSGTQETQYF. The CDR3 DNA follows: TGTGCCAGCAGCGGTAGCGGGACTCAAGAGACCCAGTACTTC.

V usage is TRBV5-6 and J usage is TRBJ2-5; 11 positions agree with TRBD2. The CDR3 sequence is 15 residues long. CDR1 and CDR2 from the germline V gene are SGHDT and YYEEEE. V dropped 4 bases and J dropped 5; count of bases not matched to a gene: 7. This CDR3 is CASSELAGVWETQYF. CDR3 in DNA: TGTGCCAGCAGCGAACTAGCGGGAGTCTGGGAGACCCAGTACTTC.

As concerns this clone: Distinct nucleotide sequences in the sample also encode this CDR3. The chain is built from TRBV7-9 and TRBJ1-4; D is uncertain. The germline V gene has CDR1 SEHNR and CDR2 FQNEAQ (reference sequence). This CDR3 is built from 14 residues. Between the trimmed V and J ends, which lost 1 base and 5 bases, there was a span of 8 bases. The CDR3 loop reads CASSLVGPNEKLFF. The CDR3 region has the DNA TGTGCCAGCAGCTTAGTCGGTCCCAATGAAAAACTGTTTTTT. Filled out from reference TRBV7-9 and TRBJ1-4, the complete variable domain reads DTGVSQNPRHKITKRGQNVTFRCDPISEHNRLYWYRQTLGQGPEFLTYFQNEAQLEKSRLLSDRFSAERPKGSFSTLEIQRTEQGDSAMYLCASSLVGPNEKLFFGSGTQLSVL.